This T cell receptor beta chain derives from a study of identical twins (dated by TCRdb to the mid-2010s). Describing the broader study: To test whether fetal clonotypes persist, the study used deep sequencing on TCR alpha and beta repertoires from monozygotic twins, unrelated adults of various ages, and cord blood. Replicate twin experiments were performed at different times using different library preparation protocols to rule out contamination.

The CDR3 runs 12 residues from the cysteine to the phenylalanine. Just CDR3 DNA is preserved here, 36 bases in frame from base 1. V and J lose 3 bases and 8 bases, and a span of 11 bases separates them. The germline V gene supplies CDR1 ENHRY and CDR2 SYGVKD. In regard to this clonotype: No cognate antigen has been identified for it. There are no base qualities to consult, and no much larger clone falls within one base.

Every donor was a healthy Caucasian. Preparation of the library involved 5' RACE. The sequencing machine was an Illumina HiSeq 2000. Template switching introduced a universal primer binding site; the final cDNA contained a unique molecular identifier, enabling accurate counting of TCR cDNA molecules. Specific primers in the conserved constant-segment region were used to synthesize first-strand cDNA for TCR alpha and beta chains. To control for contamination, each cDNA library was double barcoded with a SMART-Mk sample barcode plus Illumina barcodes. TruSeq adapter sequences along with Illumina sample barcodes were introduced in two successive PCR steps. Sequencing of the TCR alpha and beta cDNA libraries was done on the Illumina HiSeq platform using custom primers. In the source study's methods: MiGEC processed the raw reads to extract unique molecular identifiers, while MiXCR was used to determine the CDR3 positions. For each individual, recombination models were inferred using an EM algorithm with the repgenHMM and IGoR tools. Shared clonotype analysis was performed with the tcR package in R, normalizing sharing by the product of cloneset sizes. To study raw recombination free of thymic and clonal selection effects, out-of-frame nonproductive sequences were analyzed. In-frame beta chains were kept once TCRdb had trimmed the public reads at Q25 with fastp and called clones with MiXCR. Merged by CDR3 protein, the rows form single entries marked with the most common genes and DNA. The V and J calls were not made by the authors but by TCRdb's processing. The sample table records 1.5 million to 2 million distinct CDR3 sequences; less than 40% of these occur just once. Approximately 0.25% of the sample is in the top ten clones.

Points the paper makes about the study in general: Out-of-frame TCR alpha sharing in monozygotic twins was systematically underestimated by recombination models, whereas sharing between unrelated individuals was in agreement with the recombination models. Fewer insertions were carried by abundant cord blood beta clonotypes; a weaker similar trend was observed in young adult naive repertoires, while no such trend was observed in memory repertoires. Out-of-frame TCR alpha sequences shared between twins showed an excess of low generation-probability sequences compared with coincidental sharing between unrelated individuals. Conclusions relied on cross-sectional statistical analysis, since the same donors could not be followed over many years. Invariant T cells such as MAIT and iNKT could partly confound zero-insertion analyses, although diverse VJ usage argued against such confounding for most clonotypes. A weaker excess of twin sharing was found in beta out-of-frame sequences because the signal-to-noise ratio was lowered by fewer shared sequences.

Material for sequencing was cord blood. This chain is built from TRBV10-3 and TRBJ2-7, with no D gene named confidently. This receptor was identified in a newborn girl in good health. The DNA reads as follows: TGTGCCATCAGTGATCTTGGTAGTCAGCAGTACTTC. This codes for CAISDLGSQQYF.